This T cell receptor beta chain was identified during a study of cytomegalovirus exposure and HLA in healthy donors. General observations from the study: Common viral pathogens seemed to be connected with several of the most significant clusters, according to a later analysis. Some TCR beta chains (roughly 150 of them) were listed as cytomegalovirus-associated. According to an earlier analysis, most TCR beta V segments yielded productive rearrangements about 87% or about 30% of the time.

The V end was cut by 4 bases, the J end by 0 bases, with 13 bases between. The CDR3 extends over 16 amino acids. From germline, CDR1 is MDHEN and CDR2 SYDVKM. PCR used 60 Vbeta primers and 13 Jbeta primers. TCRdb's copy holds only in-frame clones and misses some; the assay was immunoSEQ multiplex PCR. This table holds under 150,000 clones, around 77% found once. On this clone itself: Its antigen is unidentified.

This TCR came from a man aged 50 or older in good health and CMV-seronegative. The chain uses TRBV28 and TRBJ1-5; D is perhaps TRBD1 (6 bases). Sequenced sample: PBMCs. The CDR3 nucleotides are TGTGCCAGCAGTTCCCGACAGGATCATAGCAATCAGCCCCAGCATTTT. Its translation is CASSSRQDHSNQPQHF.